The present T cell receptor beta chain was sequenced within a study of blood T cells in healthy people across ages. Study conclusions and caveats: More naive CD4+ cells and higher diversity marked long-lived donors relative to aged donors. Researchers judged that diversity estimates from one million T cells fell short of true values. Unknown CMV status may confound age-related changes in expanded clones.

The authors ran a second PCR of roughly 6 to 11 cycles using a sample-barcoded 5' primer and a J-beta primer mix. Every individual sample yielded 3 million or more paired-end reads (each containing CDR3). A single record per CDR3 protein comes from TCRdb applying MiXCR to the 5' RACE reads. The sample holds 1.5 million to 2 million distinct CDR3 sequences, around half seen once. Unmatched junction bases numbered 6, after V lost 6 bases and J lost 7 bases. Germline CDR1 SGHVS, CDR2 FNYEAQ. The CDR3 runs 13 residues. Note on this clonotype: Its antigen is not known.

The J gene is TRBJ2-1, the V gene TRBV7-6; 7 nucleotides agree with TRBD1. This TCR was sampled from a woman aged 40 to 50 in good health. The sample taken for sequencing was blood. CDR3: CASRGQSGNEQFF. The DNA for the CDR3 is TGTGCCAGCAGGGGACAGTCTGGGAATGAGCAGTTCTTC.